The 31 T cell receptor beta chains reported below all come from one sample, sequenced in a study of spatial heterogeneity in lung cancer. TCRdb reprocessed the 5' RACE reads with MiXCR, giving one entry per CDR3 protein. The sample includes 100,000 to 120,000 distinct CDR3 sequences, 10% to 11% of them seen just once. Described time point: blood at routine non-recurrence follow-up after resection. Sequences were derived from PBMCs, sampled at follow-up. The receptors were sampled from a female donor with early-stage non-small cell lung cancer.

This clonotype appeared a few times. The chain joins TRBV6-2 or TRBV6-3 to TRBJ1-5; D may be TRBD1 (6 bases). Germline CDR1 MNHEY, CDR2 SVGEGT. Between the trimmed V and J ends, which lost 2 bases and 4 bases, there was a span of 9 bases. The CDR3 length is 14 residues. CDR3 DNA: TGTGCCAGCAGTTACCAAGGACAGAATCAGCCCCAGCATTTT. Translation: CASSYQGQNQPQHF.

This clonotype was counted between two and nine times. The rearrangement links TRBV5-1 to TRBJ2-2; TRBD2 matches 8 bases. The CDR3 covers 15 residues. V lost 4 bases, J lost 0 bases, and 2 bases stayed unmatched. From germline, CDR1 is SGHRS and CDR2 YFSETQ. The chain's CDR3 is CASSRLAPNTGELFF. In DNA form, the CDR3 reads TGCGCCAGCAGCAGACTAGCGCCGAACACCGGGGAGCTGTTTTTT. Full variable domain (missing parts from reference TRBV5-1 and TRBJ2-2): KAGVTQTPRYLIKTRGQQVTLSCSPISGHRSVSWYQQTPGQGLQFLFEYFSETQRNKGNFPGRFSGRQFSNSRSEMNVSTLELGDSALYLCASSRLAPNTGELFFGEGSRLTVL.

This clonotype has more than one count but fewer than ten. CDR3 DNA sequence: TGCGCCAGCAGCTTGGCGGCTAGCGGGGCACAAGAGACCCAGTACTTC. This codes for CASSLAASGAQETQYF. The rearrangement uses TRBV5-1 and TRBJ2-5, with 9 bases that match TRBD2. The CDR3 covers 16 residues. Germline assignment: CDR1 SGHRS and CDR2 YFSETQ. V gave up 0 bases and J gave up 2 bases; unmatched junction bases: 5.

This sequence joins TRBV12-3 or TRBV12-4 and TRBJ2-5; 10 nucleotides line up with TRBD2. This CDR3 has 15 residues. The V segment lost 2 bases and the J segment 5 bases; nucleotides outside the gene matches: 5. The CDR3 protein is CASSLLAGESETQYF. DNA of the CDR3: TGTGCCAGCAGTTTACTAGCGGGAGAGTCTGAGACCCAGTACTTC.

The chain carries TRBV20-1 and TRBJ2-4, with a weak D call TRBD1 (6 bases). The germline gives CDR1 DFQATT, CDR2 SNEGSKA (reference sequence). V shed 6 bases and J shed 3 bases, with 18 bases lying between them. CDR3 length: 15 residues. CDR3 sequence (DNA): TGCAGTGCAGAACGAGCCGGGACAAACAAAAACATTCAGTACTTC. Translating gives CSAERAGTNKNIQYF.

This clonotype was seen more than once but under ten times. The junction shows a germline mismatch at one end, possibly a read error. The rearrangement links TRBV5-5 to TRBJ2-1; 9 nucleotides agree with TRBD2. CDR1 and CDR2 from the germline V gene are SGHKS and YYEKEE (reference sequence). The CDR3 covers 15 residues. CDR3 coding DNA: TGTACCAGCAGCTCTAGCGGGAAGTTCAACAATGAGCAGTTCTTC. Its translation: CTSSSSGKFNNEQFF.

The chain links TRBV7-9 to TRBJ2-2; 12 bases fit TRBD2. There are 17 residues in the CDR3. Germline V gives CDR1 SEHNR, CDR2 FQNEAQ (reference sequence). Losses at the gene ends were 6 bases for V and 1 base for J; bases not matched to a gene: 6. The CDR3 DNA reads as TGTGCCAGCAGACGCGGACTAGCGGGACAGAACACCGGGGAGCTGTTTTTT. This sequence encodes CASRRGLAGQNTGELFF.

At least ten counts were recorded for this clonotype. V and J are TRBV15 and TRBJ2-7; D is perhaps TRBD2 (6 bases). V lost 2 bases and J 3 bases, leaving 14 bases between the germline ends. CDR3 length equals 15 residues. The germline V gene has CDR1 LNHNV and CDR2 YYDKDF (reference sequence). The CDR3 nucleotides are TGTGCCACCAGCAGATCTGGGACTCAAAGCTACGAGCAGTACTTC. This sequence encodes CATSRSGTQSYEQYF.

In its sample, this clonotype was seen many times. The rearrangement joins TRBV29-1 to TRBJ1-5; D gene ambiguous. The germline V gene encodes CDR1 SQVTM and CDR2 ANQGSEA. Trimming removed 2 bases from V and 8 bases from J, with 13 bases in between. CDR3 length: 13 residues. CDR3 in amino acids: CSVESASGEPQHF. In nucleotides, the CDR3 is TGCAGCGTTGAATCGGCCAGCGGAGAGCCCCAGCATTTT.

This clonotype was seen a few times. In DNA, the CDR3 is TGTGCCATCAGCGACAGGGACGAGCAGTACTTC. It encodes CAISDRDEQYF. The J gene is TRBJ2-7, the V gene TRBV10-3; 7 bases match TRBD1. Germline CDR1 ENHRY, CDR2 SYGVKD. This CDR3 contains 11 residues. The trim removed 6 bases at V and 5 bases at J, leaving 1 base unmatched.

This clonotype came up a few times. In nucleotides, the CDR3 is TGTGCCAGCAGCTTAAGCCCTGGGACTAGCGGGAGCACCGGGGAGCTGTTTTTT. This translates into CASSLSPGTSGSTGELFF. The chain employs TRBV7-2 and TRBJ2-2, with TRBD2 matching over 14 bases. CDR1 and CDR2 (germline): SGHTA, FQGNSA. The ends lost 2 bases at V and 4 bases at J; junction bases unmatched: 6. CDR3 length: 18 amino acids.

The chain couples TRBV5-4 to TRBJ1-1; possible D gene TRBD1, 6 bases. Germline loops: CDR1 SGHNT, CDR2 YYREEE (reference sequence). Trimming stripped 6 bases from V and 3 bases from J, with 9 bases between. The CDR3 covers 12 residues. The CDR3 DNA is TGTGCCAGCACCAAGGGGGACACTGAAGCTTTCTTT. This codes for CASTKGDTEAFF.

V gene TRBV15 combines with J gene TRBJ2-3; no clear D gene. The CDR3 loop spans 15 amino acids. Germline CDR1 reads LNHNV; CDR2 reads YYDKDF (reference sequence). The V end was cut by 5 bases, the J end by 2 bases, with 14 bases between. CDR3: CATSSEAYFTDTQYF. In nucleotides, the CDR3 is TGTGCCACCAGCTCAGAAGCGTATTTCACAGATACGCAGTATTTT.

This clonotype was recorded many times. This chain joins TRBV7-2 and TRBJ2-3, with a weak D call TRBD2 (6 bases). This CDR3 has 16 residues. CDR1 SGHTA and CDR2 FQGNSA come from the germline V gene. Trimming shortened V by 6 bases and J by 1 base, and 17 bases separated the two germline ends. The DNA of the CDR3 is TGTGCCAGCAGTTTAAGCGGGCTAGCAGGCACAGATACGCAGTATTTT. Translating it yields CASSLSGLAGTDTQYF.

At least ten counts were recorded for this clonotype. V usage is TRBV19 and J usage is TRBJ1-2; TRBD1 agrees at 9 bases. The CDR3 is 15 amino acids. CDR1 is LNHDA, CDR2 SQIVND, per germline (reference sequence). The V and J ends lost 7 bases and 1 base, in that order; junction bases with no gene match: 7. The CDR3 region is CASTPDRGYNYGYTF. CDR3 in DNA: TGTGCCAGTACCCCGGACAGGGGCTATAACTATGGCTACACCTTC.

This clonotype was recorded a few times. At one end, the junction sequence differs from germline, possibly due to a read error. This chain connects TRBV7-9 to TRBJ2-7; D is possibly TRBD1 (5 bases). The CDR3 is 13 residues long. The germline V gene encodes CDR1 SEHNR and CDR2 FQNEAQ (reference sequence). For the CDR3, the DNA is TGTGCCAGCAGGTTAGGGGTTGGCGACGAGCAGTACTTC. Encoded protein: CASRLGVGDEQYF.

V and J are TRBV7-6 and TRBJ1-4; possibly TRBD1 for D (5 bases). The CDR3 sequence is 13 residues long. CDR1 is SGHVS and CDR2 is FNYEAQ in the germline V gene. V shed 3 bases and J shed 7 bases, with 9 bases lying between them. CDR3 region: CASSLAQGEKLFF. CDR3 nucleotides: TGTGCCAGCAGCTTGGCCCAGGGTGAAAAACTGTTTTTT.

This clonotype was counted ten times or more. The CDR3 region is CATSRVYDNYGYTF. CDR3 coding DNA: TGTGCCACCAGCAGAGTATATGACAACTATGGCTACACCTTC. J is TRBJ1-2 and V is TRBV15, with D hard to call. Trimming stripped 1 base from V and 2 bases from J, with 8 bases between. Germline CDR1 LNHNV, CDR2 YYDKDF (reference sequence). The CDR3 contains 14 residues.

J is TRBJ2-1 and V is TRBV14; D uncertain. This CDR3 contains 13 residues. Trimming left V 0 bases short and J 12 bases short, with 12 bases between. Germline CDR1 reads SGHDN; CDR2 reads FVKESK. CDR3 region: CASSQEVRNAQFF. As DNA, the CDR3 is TGTGCCAGCAGCCAAGAGGTCAGGAACGCGCAGTTCTTC.

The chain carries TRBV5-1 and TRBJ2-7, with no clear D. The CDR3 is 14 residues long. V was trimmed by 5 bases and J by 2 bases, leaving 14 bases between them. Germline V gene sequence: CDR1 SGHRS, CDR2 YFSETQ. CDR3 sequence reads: CASRTSASAYEQYF. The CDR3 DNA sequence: TGCGCCAGCAGGACGAGCGCTTCGGCCTACGAGCAGTACTTC.

The CDR3 reads CASSVGADWTDTQYF. The CDR3 bases are TGTGCCAGCAGCGTAGGGGCAGATTGGACAGATACGCAGTATTTT. This sequence joins TRBV9 and TRBJ2-3; no firm D call. The CDR3 runs 15 residues. With 0 bases removed from V and 3 bases from J, the gap between germline ends came to 11 bases. Germline V gene sequence: CDR1 SGDLS, CDR2 YYNGEE.

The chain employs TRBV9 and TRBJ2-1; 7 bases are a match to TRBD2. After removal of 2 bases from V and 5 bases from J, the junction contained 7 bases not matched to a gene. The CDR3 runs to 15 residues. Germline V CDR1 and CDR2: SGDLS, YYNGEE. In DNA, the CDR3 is TGTGCCAGCAGCGTTAGCGGGCCGCTTCACAATGAGCAGTTCTTC. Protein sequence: CASSVSGPLHNEQFF.

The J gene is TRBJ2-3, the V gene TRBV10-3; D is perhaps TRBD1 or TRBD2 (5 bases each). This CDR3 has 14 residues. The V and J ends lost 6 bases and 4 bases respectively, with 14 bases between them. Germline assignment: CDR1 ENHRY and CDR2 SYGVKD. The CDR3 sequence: CAISPGPVADTQYF. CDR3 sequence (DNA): TGTGCCATCAGCCCGGGACCTGTGGCAGATACGCAGTATTTT.

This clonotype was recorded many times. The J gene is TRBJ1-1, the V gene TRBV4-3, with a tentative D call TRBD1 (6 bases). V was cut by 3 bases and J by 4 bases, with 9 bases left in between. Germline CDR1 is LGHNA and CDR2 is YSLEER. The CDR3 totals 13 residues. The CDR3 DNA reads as TGCGCCAGCAGCCATATAGGGGGCACTGAAGCTTTCTTT. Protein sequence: CASSHIGGTEAFF.

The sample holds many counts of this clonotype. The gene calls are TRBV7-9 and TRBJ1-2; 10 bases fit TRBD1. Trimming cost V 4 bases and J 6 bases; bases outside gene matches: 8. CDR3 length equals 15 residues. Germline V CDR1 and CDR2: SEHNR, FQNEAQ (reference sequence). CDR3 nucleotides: TGTGCCAGCAGCTCCCGACAGGGGGCGTCGGATGGCTACACCTTC. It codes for CASSSRQGASDGYTF.

The CDR3 loop reads CSITGDGQPQHF. CDR3 sequence (DNA): TGCAGCATTACAGGGGACGGTCAGCCCCAGCATTTT. V usage is TRBV29-1 and J usage is TRBJ1-5; 7 nucleotides line up with TRBD1. The length of the CDR3 is 12 residues. V lost 8 bases and J lost 6; bases outside the gene matches: 7. The germline V gene encodes CDR1 SQVTM and CDR2 ANQGSEA.

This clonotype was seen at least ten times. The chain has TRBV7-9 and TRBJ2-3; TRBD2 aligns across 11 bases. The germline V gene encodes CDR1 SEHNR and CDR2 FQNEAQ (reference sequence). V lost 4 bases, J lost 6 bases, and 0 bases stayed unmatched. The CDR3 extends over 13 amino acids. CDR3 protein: CASSSSGRDTQYF. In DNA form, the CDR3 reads TGTGCCAGCAGCTCTAGCGGGAGGGATACGCAGTATTTT.

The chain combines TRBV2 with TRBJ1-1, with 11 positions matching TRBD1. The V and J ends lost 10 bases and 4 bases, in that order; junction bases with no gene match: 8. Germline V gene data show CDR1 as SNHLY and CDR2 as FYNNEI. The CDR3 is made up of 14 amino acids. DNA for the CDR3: TGTGCCACGCGAAGGGGACAGGGGGGCACTGAAGCTTTCTTT. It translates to CATRRGQGGTEAFF.

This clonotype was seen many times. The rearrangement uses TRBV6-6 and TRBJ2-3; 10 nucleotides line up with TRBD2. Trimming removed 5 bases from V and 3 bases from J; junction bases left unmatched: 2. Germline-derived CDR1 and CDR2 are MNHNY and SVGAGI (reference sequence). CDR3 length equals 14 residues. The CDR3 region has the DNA TGTGCCAGCAGTCCGACTAGCGGGACAGATACGCAGTATTTT. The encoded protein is CASSPTSGTDTQYF.

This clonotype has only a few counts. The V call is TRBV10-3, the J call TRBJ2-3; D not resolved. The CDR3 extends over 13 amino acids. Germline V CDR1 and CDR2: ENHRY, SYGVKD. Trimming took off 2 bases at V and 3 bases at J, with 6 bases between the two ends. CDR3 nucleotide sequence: TGTGCCATCAGTGAGCCCAGAACAGATACGCAGTATTTT. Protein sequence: CAISEPRTDTQYF.

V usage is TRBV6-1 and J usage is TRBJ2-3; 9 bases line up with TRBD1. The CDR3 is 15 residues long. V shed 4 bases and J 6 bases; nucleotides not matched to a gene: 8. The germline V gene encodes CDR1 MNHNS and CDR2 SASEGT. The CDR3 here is CASSVGTGFFDTQYF. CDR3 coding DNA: TGTGCCAGCAGTGTTGGGACAGGGTTTTTCGATACGCAGTATTTT.